This T cell receptor (beta chain) came from a study of T cell repertoires in cytomegalovirus infection. Overall study context: It was the public TCR beta signatures that indicated both CMV infection and matching HLA type. Study-wide findings and caveats: Summed frequency of public TCR beta families distinguished CMV carriers with the relevant HLA. CMV-specific TCR beta clonotypes restricted by HLA-C dominated the ex vivo response.

TCRdb reprocessed the reads with MiXCR, giving one entry per CDR3 protein. The sample records approximately 76,000 distinct CDR3 sequences, 3.7% being singletons. Deletions cut 1 base from V and 2 bases from J, with 5 bases between. The CDR3 length is 13 residues. This clonotype was counted ten times or more. Antigen specificity is unknown. The receptor comes from a human donor in good health (CMV status not recorded). Some clones in this sample may be carry-over from other donors' samples. Sequenced sample: PBMCs. The gene calls are TRBV12-3 or TRBV12-4 and TRBJ2-5, with D uncertain. The DNA of the CDR3 is TGTGCCAGCAGTTTAGGGCGGCAAGAGACCCAGTACTTC. Protein product: CASSLGRQETQYF.